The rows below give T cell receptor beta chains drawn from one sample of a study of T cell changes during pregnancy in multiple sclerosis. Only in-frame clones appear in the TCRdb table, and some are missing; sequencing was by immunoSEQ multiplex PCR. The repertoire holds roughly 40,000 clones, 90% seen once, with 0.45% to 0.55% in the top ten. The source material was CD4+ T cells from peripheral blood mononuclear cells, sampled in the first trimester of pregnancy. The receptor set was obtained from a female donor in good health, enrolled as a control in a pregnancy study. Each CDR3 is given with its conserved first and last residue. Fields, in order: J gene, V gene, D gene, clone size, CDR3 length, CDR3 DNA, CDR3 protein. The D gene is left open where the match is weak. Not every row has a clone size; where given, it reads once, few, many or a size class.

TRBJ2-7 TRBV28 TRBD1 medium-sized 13 TGTGCCAGCCTGGGGGACAGCTCCTACGAGCAGTACTTC CASLGDSSYEQYF
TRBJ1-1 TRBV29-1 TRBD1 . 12 TGCAGCGTTGGGACAGGGTTTTCTGAAGCTTTCTTT CSVGTGFSEAFF
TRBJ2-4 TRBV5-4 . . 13 TGTGCCAGCAGCTTGGATCCAGGGGAGCTTCAGTACTTC CASSLDPGELQYF
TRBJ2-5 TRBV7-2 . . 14 TGTGCCAGCAGCTTAGGGAGGGGGCCTGAGACCCAGTACTTC CASSLGRGPETQYF
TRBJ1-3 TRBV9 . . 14 TGTGCCAGCAGCGTAGAGAGCTCTGGAAACACCATATATTTT CASSVESSGNTIYF
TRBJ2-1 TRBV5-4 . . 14 TGTGCCAGCAGCCTAAGCGGACCCTACAATGAGCAGTTCTTC CASSLSGPYNEQFF
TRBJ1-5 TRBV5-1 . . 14 TGCGCCAGCAGCCCAGGGCTTAGCAATCAGCCCCAGCATTTT CASSPGLSNQPQHF
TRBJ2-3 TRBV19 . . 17 TGTGCCAGTAGTGCGCCCGGCGGGCAGGGGAACACAGATACGCAGTATTTT CASSAPGGQGNTDTQYF
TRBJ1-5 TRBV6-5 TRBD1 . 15 TGTGCCAGCAGTCCGGGACAGGATCTCGATCAGCCCCAGCATTTT CASSPGQDLDQPQHF
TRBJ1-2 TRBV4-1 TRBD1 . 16 TGCGCCAGCAGCCCGGGACAGGCCCCCAGTTTATATGGCTACACCTTC CASSPGQAPSLYGYTF
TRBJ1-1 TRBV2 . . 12 TGTGCCAGCAGGTTACAGAAGACTGAAGCTTTCTTT CASRLQKTEAFF
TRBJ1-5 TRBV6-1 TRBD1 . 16 TGTGCCAGCAGTGTCTCCAGGGGGCATGGCAATCAGCCCCAGCATTTT CASSVSRGHGNQPQHF
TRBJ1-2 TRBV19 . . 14 TGTGCCAGTAGTAAGCAGGGAGGAGCTCTTGGCTACACCTTC CASSKQGGALGYTF
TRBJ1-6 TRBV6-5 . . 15 TGTGCCAGCACCCCTAGTTGGGGCCATAATTCACCCCTCCACTTT CASTPSWGHNSPLHF
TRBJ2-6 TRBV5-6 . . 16 TGTGCCAGCAGCATACAGGGAACCTCTGGGGCCAACGTCCTGACTTTC CASSIQGTSGANVLTF
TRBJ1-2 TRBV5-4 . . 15 TGTGCCAGCAGCCTCACATCAGACACCCGGGGTGGCTACACCTTC CASSLTSDTRGGYTF
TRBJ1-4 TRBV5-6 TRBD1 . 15 TGTGCCAGCAGCGCCCGAACAGGGGGTACGCGAAAACTGTTTTTT CASSARTGGTRKLFF
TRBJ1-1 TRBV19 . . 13 TGTGCCAGTAGGGTGTATCCGGACACTGAAGCTTTCTTT CASRVYPDTEAFF
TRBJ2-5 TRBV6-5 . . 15 TGTGCCAGCAGTCAACTCGGGACTGGTAGAGAGACCCAGTACTTC CASSQLGTGRETQYF
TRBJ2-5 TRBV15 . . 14 TGTGCCACCAGCAGTGGGGCACGAGAAGAGACCCAGTACTTC CATSSGAREETQYF
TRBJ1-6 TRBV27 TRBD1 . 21 TGTGCCAGCAGGACCCGTTTGTCAGGGGGCTTCTCGGGCTCCTATAATTCACCCCTCCACTTT CASRTRLSGGFSGSYNSPLHF
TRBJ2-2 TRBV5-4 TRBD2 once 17 TGTGCCAGCAGCTCCGGACTAGCGGGGGGGCCTGACGGGGAGCTGTTTTTT CASSSGLAGGPDGELFF
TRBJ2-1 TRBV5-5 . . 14 TGTGCCAGCAGCTTGGTCGCAGGGAACAATGAGCAGTTCTTC CASSLVAGNNEQFF
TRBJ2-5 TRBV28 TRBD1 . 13 TGTGCCAGCAGTCTGGGACAGCCCCGGACCCAGTACTTC CASSLGQPRTQYF
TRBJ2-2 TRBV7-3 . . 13 TGTGCCAGCAGCTTAAGGGCAGTCGGGGAGCTGTTTTTT CASSLRAVGELFF
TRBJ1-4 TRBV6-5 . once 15 TGTGCCAGCAGTTACTCCCCCCAAACTAATGAAAAACTGTTTTTT CASSYSPQTNEKLFF
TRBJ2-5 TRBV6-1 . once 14 TGTGCCAGCAGGGACTACGGGGGAGAAGAGACCCAGTACTTC CASRDYGGEETQYF
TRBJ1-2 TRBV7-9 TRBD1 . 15 TGTGCCAGCAGCCCTTGGGGGACAGTCAACTATGGCTACACCTTC CASSPWGTVNYGYTF
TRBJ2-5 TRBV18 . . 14 TGTGCCAGCTCACCAAATGGAGAGCCGGAGACCCAGTACTTC CASSPNGEPETQYF
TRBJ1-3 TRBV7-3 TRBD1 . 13 TGTGCCAGCAGCTCCCAGTCCGGGACAGGGTTATATTTT CASSSQSGTGLYF
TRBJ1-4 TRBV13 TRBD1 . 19 TGTGCCAGCAGCATCCGTATAGGGGGACAGGGATCGGCGGGTGAAAAACTGTTTTTT CASSIRIGGQGSAGEKLFF
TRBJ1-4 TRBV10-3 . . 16 TGTGCCATCAGTGAGTCCGAAGGGAGGACTAATGAAAAACTGTTTTTT CAISESEGRTNEKLFF
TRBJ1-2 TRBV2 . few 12 TGTGCCAGCCGCGGGGGGGTTAATGGCTACACCTTC CASRGGVNGYTF
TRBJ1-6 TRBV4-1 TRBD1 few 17 TGCGCCAGCAGCAAACCGGGGACAGGGGCCTCTAATTCACCCCTCCACTTT CASSKPGTGASNSPLHF
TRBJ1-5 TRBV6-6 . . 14 TGTGCCAGCAGTCCCGCTGTCGGGAATCAGCCCCAGCATTTT CASSPAVGNQPQHF
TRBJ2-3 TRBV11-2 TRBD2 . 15 TGTGCCAGCAGCTCCCTTGGCGGGGGGGGGTATCCGCAGTATTTT CASSSLGGGGYPQYF
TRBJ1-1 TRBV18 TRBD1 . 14 TGTGCCAGCTCAGAGGGGACAGGGGGCGTAGGAGCTTTCTTT CASSEGTGGVGAFF
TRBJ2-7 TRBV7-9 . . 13 TGTGCCAGCAGCTTATCGGGGGTCCACGAGCAGTACTTC CASSLSGVHEQYF
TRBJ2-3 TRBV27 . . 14 TGTGCCAGCAAGGGGCCTGGGGGCACAGATACGCAGTATTTT CASKGPGGTDTQYF
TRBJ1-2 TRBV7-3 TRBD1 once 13 TGTGCCAGCAGCGAAAGACAGGGCGATGGCTACACCTTC CASSERQGDGYTF